These 21 T cell receptor beta chains originate from one sample sequenced in a study of blood T cell repertoires in COVID-19. The data were produced by immunoSEQ multiplex PCR, yet TCRdb's version contains in-frame clones alone and is incomplete. Among some 48,000 clones listed, 87% were seen once. Sequenced material: peripheral blood. The source of these receptors is a woman over 75 in a cohort sampled during active or convalescent COVID-19.

The V call is TRBV5-6, the J call TRBJ1-2; weak D call: TRBD1 (5 bases). Germline assignment: CDR1 SGHDT and CDR2 YYEEEE. This CDR3 has 14 amino acids. V was pared by 6 bases and J by 6 bases, with 18 bases between. The CDR3, as DNA: TGTGCCAGCACCTGGTGGGGGGGTCTTGATGGCTACACCTTC. This gives the protein CASTWWGGLDGYTF.

This chain links TRBV3-1 (or the pseudogene TRBV3-2) with TRBJ1-5, with 9 bases fitting TRBD1. The CDR3 runs to 16 residues. Germline assignment: CDR1 LGHDT and CDR2 YNNKEL (reference sequence). Losses at the gene ends were 3 bases for V and 1 base for J; bases not matched to a gene: 4. This CDR3 is CASSQAGTGSNQPQHF. The CDR3, as DNA: TGTGCCAGCAGCCAGGCCGGGACAGGGAGCAATCAGCCCCAGCATTTT.

The sample holds one count of this clone. In nucleotides, the CDR3 is TGTGCCAACGGCCTAGACAGATCCGGGGAGCTGTTTTTT. Protein sequence: CANGLDRSGELFF. This chain links TRBV2 with TRBJ2-2, with a possible D match to TRBD1 (5 bases). CDR1 and CDR2 from the germline V gene are SNHLY and FYNNEI. The CDR3 loop spans 13 amino acids. Deletions cut 10 bases from V and 6 bases from J, with 15 bases between.

CDR3 nucleotides: TGTGCCAGCAGCTTGGGACAGGGGGGAGAGACCCAGTACTTC. Its translation: CASSLGQGGETQYF. The chain employs TRBV5-6 and TRBJ2-5, with 9 bases fitting TRBD1. Germline V CDR1 and CDR2: SGHDT, YYEEEE. The junction had 1 base not matched to a gene; V was cut back by 0 bases and J by 4 bases. This CDR3 is built from 14 residues.

V is TRBV6-6 and J is TRBJ1-6; D is ambiguous. The CDR3 covers 20 residues. CDR1 and CDR2 from the germline V gene are MNHNY and SVGAGI (reference sequence). The V end was cut by 6 bases, the J end by 0 bases, with 24 bases between. CDR3 in DNA: TGTGCCAGCAGCTCCCGACACCCCTCGGAGGCCCGCTCCTATAATTCACCCCTCCACTTT. It specifies CASSSRHPSEARSYNSPLHF.

This clone has just a few counts. The J gene is TRBJ2-2, the V gene TRBV6-6; no definite D call. Trimming pared 8 bases from V and 5 bases from J, leaving 12 bases between. CDR1 is MNHNY and CDR2 is SVGAGI in the germline V gene (reference sequence). This CDR3 has 13 amino acids. In DNA, the CDR3 is TGTGCCAGCGGCCGATACTTGACCGGGGAGCTGTTTTTT. It specifies CASGRYLTGELFF.

The chain has TRBV6-5 and TRBJ2-1; D not resolved. Germline V gives CDR1 MNHEY, CDR2 SVGAGI. V lost 6 bases and J 7 bases, leaving 19 bases between the germline ends. CDR3 length equals 15 residues. The CDR3 nucleotides read TGTGCCAGCAGCCGAGACTCTTACCCTGTTAATGAGCAGTTCTTC. This gives the protein CASSRDSYPVNEQFF.

The J gene is TRBJ2-3, the V gene TRBV18, with 12 bases identical to TRBD2. The V gene end was trimmed by 2 bases and the J gene end by 3 bases; junction bases not matched to a gene: 6. In germline, CDR1 is KGHSH, CDR2 LQKENI. The CDR3 is made up of 17 amino acids. CDR3 in DNA: TGTGCCAGCTCACCAAACGGACTAGCGGGGAGTACAGATACGCAGTATTTT. It codes for CASSPNGLAGSTDTQYF.

In its sample, this clone was seen once. The chain has TRBV7-2 and TRBJ1-5; D is perhaps TRBD1 (5 bases). The CDR3 totals 16 residues. CDR1 SGHTA and CDR2 FQGNSA come from the germline V gene. Trimming removed 1 base from V and 0 bases from J, with 10 bases in between. CDR3 DNA: TGTGCCAGCAGCTTAGGGGCGGGGGGTAGCAATCAGCCCCAGCATTTT. This sequence encodes CASSLGAGGSNQPQHF.

The V and J genes are TRBV7-2 and TRBJ2-1; D is possibly TRBD2 (5 bases). The CDR3 has 13 amino acids. V was shortened by 3 bases and J by 15 bases, with 18 bases between the two germline ends. CDR1 and CDR2 from the germline V gene are SGHTA and FQGNSA. For the CDR3, the DNA is TGTGCCAGCAGCTTCCGGGGAGTGTACGATGGGTTCTTC. Translated, it gives CASSFRGVYDGFF. Filled out from reference TRBV7-2 and TRBJ2-1, the complete variable domain reads GAGVSQSPSNKVTEKGKDVELRCDPISGHTALYWYRQSLGQGLEFLIYFQGNSAPDKSGLPSDRFSAERTGGSVSTLTIQRTQQEDSAVYLCASSFRGVYDGFFGPGTRLTVL.

The chain employs TRBV19 and TRBJ2-5, with D maybe TRBD2 (7 bases). V was pared by 5 bases and J by 5 bases, with 18 bases between. The V gene's germline CDR1 is LNHDA and CDR2 SQIVND (reference sequence). The CDR3 totals 15 residues. The DNA for the CDR3 is TGTGCCAGTAGTCCGACGGGGGGCGGATTGGAGACCCAGTACTTC. Its protein is CASSPTGGGLETQYF.

DNA for the CDR3: TGTGCCACCCCGGGGGGGAACTCTAAAGGAAACACCATATATTTT. Its translation is CATPGGNSKGNTIYF. This sequence joins TRBV24-1 and TRBJ1-3; TRBD1 might be the D (5 bases). The V and J ends lost 9 bases and 4 bases respectively, with 18 bases between them. Looked up from germline, CDR1 is KGHDR and CDR2 is SFDVKD. The CDR3 is 15 amino acids.

The rearrangement joins TRBV20-1 to TRBJ2-1, with D maybe TRBD2 (5 bases). The CDR3 totals 15 residues. The germline V and J ends were trimmed by 4 bases and 2 bases, with 15 bases remaining between them. Germline V gives CDR1 DFQATT, CDR2 SNEGSKA (reference sequence). The CDR3, as DNA: TGCAGTGCTAATGAGGACGGACTTCCCTACAATGAGCAGTTCTTC. Translating gives CSANEDGLPYNEQFF.

This rearrangement joins TRBV19 to TRBJ2-5; TRBD2 aligns across 7 bases. Per germline, CDR1 LNHDA and CDR2 SQIVND (reference sequence). With V trimmed by 3 bases and J by 4 bases, 14 bases remained unmatched. This CDR3 contains 17 residues. CDR3 amino acids: CASSIGRRGSFRETQYF. DNA for the CDR3: TGTGCCAGTAGTATCGGGCGGCGGGGGAGCTTCCGAGAGACCCAGTACTTC.

This clone was seen just once. The chain carries TRBV2 and TRBJ2-1; 7 bases line up with TRBD2. Trimming at V came to 8 bases and at J to 13 bases, leaving 8 bases not matched to a gene. This CDR3 region has 11 residues. Germline CDR1 reads SNHLY; CDR2 reads FYNNEI. The CDR3 spells CASHPGGGQFF. DNA for the CDR3: TGTGCCAGCCACCCGGGGGGAGGCCAGTTCTTC.

The genes are TRBV7-6 and TRBJ1-2, with D unresolved. This CDR3 spans 13 amino acids. Germline V lookup: CDR1 SGHVS, CDR2 FNYEAQ. V was pared by 1 base and J by 4 bases, with 7 bases between. The CDR3 here is CASSLGGIYGYTF. The CDR3 region has the DNA TGTGCCAGCAGCTTAGGAGGGATCTATGGCTACACCTTC.

V usage is TRBV7-2 and J usage is TRBJ2-6; D possibly corresponds to TRBD2 (5 bases). V dropped 5 bases and J dropped 12 bases, with 20 bases sitting between them. Germline CDR1 reads SGHTA; CDR2 reads FQGNSA. This CDR3 comprises 15 residues. The CDR3 sequence is CASSPSGLTVSVLTF. The CDR3 coding sequence is TGTGCCAGCAGCCCCTCGGGGTTGACGGTCTCCGTCCTGACTTTC. The full variable domain, with the rest looked up from reference TRBV7-2 and TRBJ2-6, is GAGVSQSPSNKVTEKGKDVELRCDPISGHTALYWYRQSLGQGLEFLIYFQGNSAPDKSGLPSDRFSAERTGGSVSTLTIQRTQQEDSAVYLCASSPSGLTVSVLTFGAGSRLTVL.

The genes are TRBV24-1 and TRBJ2-7; D might be TRBD2 (5 bases). Germline V CDR1 and CDR2: KGHDR, SFDVKD. The CDR3 sequence is 13 residues long. Between the trimmed V and J ends, which lost 3 bases and 6 bases, there was a span of 11 bases. The CDR3 is CATSDHGVGEQYF. The CDR3 DNA is TGTGCCACCAGTGATCACGGGGTAGGCGAGCAGTACTTC.

The sample holds one count of this clone. The V and J genes are TRBV27 and TRBJ2-7; D not certain. Germline values: CDR1 MNHEY, CDR2 SMNVEV (reference sequence). The V and J ends lost 5 bases and 5 bases respectively, with 7 bases between them. The CDR3 is made up of 11 amino acids. Written as DNA, the CDR3 is TGTGCCAGCAGTCCCTTTGACGAGCAGTACTTC. Protein sequence: CASSPFDEQYF.

This clone was counted a single time. The chain uses TRBV9 and TRBJ1-5; TRBD1 aligns across 10 bases. Germline-derived CDR1 and CDR2 are SGDLS and YYNGEE. The CDR3 extends over 19 amino acids. V was clipped by 0 bases and J by 2 bases; unmatched bases: 11. For the CDR3, the DNA is TGTGCCAGCAGCGTAGTATCGGGACAGGGGACGGATGGCAATCAGCCCCAGCATTTT. As protein: CASSVVSGQGTDGNQPQHF.

The chain combines TRBV9 with TRBJ2-1; 10 bases are shared with TRBD2. V dropped 0 bases and J dropped 7; count of bases not matched to a gene: 7. This CDR3 comprises 16 residues. Germline V gene lookup returns CDR1 SGDLS and CDR2 YYNGEE. Here the CDR3 DNA reads TGTGCCAGCAGCGTAGATAGCGGGGGGACGGGGAATGAGCAGTTCTTC. Amino acids: CASSVDSGGTGNEQFF.